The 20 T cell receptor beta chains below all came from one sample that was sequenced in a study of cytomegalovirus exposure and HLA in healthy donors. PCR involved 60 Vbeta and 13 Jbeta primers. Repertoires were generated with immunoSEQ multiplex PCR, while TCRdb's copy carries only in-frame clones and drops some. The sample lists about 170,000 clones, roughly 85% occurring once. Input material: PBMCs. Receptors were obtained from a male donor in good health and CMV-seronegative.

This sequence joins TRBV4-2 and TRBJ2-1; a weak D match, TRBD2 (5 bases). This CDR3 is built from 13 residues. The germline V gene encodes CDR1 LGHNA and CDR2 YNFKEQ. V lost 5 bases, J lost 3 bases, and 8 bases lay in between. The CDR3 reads CASSARDYNEQFF. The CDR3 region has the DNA TGTGCCAGCAGCGCCCGGGACTACAATGAGCAGTTCTTC.

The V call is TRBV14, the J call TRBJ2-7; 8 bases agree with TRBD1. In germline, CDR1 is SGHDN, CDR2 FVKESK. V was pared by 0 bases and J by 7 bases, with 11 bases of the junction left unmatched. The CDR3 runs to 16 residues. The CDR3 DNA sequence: TGTGCCAGCAGCCAAGACCGGGACAGGCTTGGGAGGGAGCAGTACTTC. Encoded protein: CASSQDRDRLGREQYF.

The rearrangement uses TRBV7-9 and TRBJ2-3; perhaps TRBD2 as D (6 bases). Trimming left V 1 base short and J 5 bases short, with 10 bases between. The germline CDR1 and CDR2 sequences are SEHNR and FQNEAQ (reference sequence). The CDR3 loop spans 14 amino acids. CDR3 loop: CASSLGLEGDTQYF. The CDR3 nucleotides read TGTGCCAGCAGCTTAGGACTAGAGGGAGATACGCAGTATTTT.

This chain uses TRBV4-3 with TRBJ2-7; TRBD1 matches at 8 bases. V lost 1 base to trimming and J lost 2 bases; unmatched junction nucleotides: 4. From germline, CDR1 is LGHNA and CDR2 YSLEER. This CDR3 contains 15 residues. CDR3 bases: TGCGCCAGCAGCCAAGGCCAGGGGGCGGCCTACGAGCAGTACTTC. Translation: CASSQGQGAAYEQYF.

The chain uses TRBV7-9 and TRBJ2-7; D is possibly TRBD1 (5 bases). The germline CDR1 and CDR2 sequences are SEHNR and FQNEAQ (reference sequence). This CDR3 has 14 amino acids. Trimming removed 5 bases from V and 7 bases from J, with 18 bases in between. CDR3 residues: CASSQDIQSWEQYF. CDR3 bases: TGTGCCAGCAGCCAGGACATCCAAAGTTGGGAGCAGTACTTC.

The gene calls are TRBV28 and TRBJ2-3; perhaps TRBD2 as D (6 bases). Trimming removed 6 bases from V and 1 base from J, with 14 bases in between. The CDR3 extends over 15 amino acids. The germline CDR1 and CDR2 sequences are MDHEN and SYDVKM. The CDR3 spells CASSSTRRGTDTQYF. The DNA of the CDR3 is TGTGCCAGCAGCTCGACTAGGCGCGGCACAGATACGCAGTATTTT. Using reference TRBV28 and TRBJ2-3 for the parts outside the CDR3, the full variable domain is DVKVTQSSRYLVKRTGEKVFLECVQDMDHENMFWYRQDPGLGLRLIYFSYDVKMKEKGDIPEGYSVSREKKERFSLILESASTNQTSMYLCASSSTRRGTDTQYFGPGTRLTVL.

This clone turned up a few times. The CDR3 coding sequence is TGTGCCAGCATCACAACAGGGGGCGCGAACACTGAAGCTTTCTTT. It codes for CASITTGGANTEAFF. The gene calls are TRBV5-4 and TRBJ1-1; 9 bases align to TRBD1. The CDR3 contains 15 residues. Germline assignment: CDR1 SGHNT and CDR2 YYREEE (reference sequence). V was clipped by 6 bases and J by 1 base; unmatched bases: 7.

Written as DNA, the CDR3 is TGCGCCAGCAGCTTGGAACAGGGGGCCAAAAACATTCAGTACTTC. Translated: CASSLEQGAKNIQYF. This chain uses TRBV5-1 with TRBJ2-4; 7 bases line up with TRBD1. This CDR3 region has 15 residues. Germline V lookup: CDR1 SGHRS, CDR2 YFSETQ. J lost 1 base, V lost 0 bases, and 1 base had no gene match.

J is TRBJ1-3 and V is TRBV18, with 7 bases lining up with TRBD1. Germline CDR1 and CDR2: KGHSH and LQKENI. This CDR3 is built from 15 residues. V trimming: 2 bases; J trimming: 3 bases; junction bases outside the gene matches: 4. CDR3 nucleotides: TGTGCCAGCTCACCAATGACAGGGTTTGGAAACACCATATATTTT. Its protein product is CASSPMTGFGNTIYF. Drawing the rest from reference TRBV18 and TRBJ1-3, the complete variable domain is NAGVMQNPRHLVRRRGQEARLRCSPMKGHSHVYWYRQLPEEGLKFMVYLQKENIIDESGMPKERFSAEFPKEGPSILRIQQVVRGDSAAYFCASSPMTGFGNTIYFGEGSWLTVV.

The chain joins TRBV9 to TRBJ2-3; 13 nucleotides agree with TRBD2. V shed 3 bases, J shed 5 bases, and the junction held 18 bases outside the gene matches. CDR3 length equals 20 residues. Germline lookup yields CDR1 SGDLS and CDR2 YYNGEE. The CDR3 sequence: CASSEPGTSGMRREGDTQYF. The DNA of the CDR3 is TGTGCCAGCAGCGAACCGGGGACTAGCGGGATGAGAAGGGAGGGAGATACGCAGTATTTT.

As DNA, the CDR3 is TGCGCCAGCAGCCGAGAAACCACAGGGTTATACGAGCAGTACTTC. It codes for CASSRETTGLYEQYF. The genes are TRBV4-1 and TRBJ2-7, with a weak D call TRBD1 (6 bases). Looked up from germline, CDR1 is MGHRA and CDR2 is YSYEKL. V lost 4 bases and J lost 4, with 17 bases in between. The CDR3 covers 15 residues.

The CDR3 DNA reads TGTGCCAGCAGCTTTTTGACTGGACAAGAGACCCAGTACTTC. Translating gives CASSFLTGQETQYF. The J gene is TRBJ2-5, the V gene TRBV7-6; no clear D gene. CDR1 SGHVS and CDR2 FNYEAQ come from the germline V gene. There are 14 residues in the CDR3. The ends were cut back, 3 bases at V and 2 bases at J, with 10 bases in the middle. The full variable domain, rest sourced from reference TRBV7-6 and TRBJ2-5, is GAGVSQSPRYKVTKRGQDVALRCDPISGHVSLYWYRQALGQGPEFLTYFNYEAQQDKSGLPNDRFSAERPEGSISTLTIQRTEQRDSAMYRCASSFLTGQETQYFGPGTRLLVL.

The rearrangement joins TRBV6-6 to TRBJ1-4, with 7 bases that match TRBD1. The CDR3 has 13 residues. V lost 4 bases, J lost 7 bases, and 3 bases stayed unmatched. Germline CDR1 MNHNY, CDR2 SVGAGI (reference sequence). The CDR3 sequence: CASSSTGVEKLFF. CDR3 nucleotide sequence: TGTGCCAGCAGTTCTACAGGGGTTGAAAAACTGTTTTTT.

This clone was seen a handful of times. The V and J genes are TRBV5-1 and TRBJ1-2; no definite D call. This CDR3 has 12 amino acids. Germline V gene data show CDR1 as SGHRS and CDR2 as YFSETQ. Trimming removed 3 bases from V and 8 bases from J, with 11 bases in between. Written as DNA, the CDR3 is TGCGCCAGCAGCTCCAACATGGCCGGCTACACCTTC. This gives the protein CASSSNMAGYTF. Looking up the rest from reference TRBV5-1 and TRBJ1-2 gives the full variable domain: KAGVTQTPRYLIKTRGQQVTLSCSPISGHRSVSWYQQTPGQGLQFLFEYFSETQRNKGNFPGRFSGRQFSNSRSEMNVSTLELGDSALYLCASSSNMAGYTFGSGTRLTVV.

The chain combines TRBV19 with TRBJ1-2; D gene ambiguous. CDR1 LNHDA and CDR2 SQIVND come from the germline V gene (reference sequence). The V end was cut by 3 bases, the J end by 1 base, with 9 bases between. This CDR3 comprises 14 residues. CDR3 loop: CASSISAGNYGYTF. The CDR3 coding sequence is TGTGCCAGTAGTATTTCCGCGGGTAACTATGGCTACACCTTC.

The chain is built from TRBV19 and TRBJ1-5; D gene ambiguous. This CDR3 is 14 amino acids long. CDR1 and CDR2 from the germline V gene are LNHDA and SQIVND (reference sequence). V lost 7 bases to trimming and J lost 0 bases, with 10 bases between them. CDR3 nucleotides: TGTGCCAGTATCGAGGGAGATAGCAATCAGCCCCAGCATTTT. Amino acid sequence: CASIEGDSNQPQHF.

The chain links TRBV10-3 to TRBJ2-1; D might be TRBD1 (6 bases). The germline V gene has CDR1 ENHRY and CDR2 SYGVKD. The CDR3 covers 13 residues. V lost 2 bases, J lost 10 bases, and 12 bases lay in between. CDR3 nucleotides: TGTGCCATCAGTGAGGATCAGGGGCAGGAGCAGTTCTTC. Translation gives CAISEDQGQEQFF.

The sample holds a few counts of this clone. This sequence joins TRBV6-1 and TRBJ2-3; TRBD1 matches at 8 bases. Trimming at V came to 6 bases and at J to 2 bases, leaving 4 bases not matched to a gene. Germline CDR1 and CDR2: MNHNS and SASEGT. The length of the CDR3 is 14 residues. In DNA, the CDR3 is TGTGCCAGCAGCCGACAGGGGTCCACAGATACGCAGTATTTT. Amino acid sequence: CASSRQGSTDTQYF.

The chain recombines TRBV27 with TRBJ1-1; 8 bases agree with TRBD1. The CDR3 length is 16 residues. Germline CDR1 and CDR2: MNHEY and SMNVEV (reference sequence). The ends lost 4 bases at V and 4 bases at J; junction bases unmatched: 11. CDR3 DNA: TGTGCCAGCAGTTGGGCAGGGGGCGATGGTGGCACTGAAGCTTTCTTT. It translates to CASSWAGGDGGTEAFF.

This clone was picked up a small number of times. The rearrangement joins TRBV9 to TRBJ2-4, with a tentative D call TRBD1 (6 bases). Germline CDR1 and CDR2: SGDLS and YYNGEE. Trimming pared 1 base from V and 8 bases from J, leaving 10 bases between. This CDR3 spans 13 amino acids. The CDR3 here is CASSVRGQDIQYF. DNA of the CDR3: TGTGCCAGCAGCGTAAGGGGACAAGACATTCAGTACTTC.